The 16 T cell receptor beta chains presented below share a single source sample, sequenced in a study of blood T cell repertoires in COVID-19. Produced via immunoSEQ multiplex PCR; TCRdb's table is partial and in-frame only. In the table there are around 170,000 clones, approximately 82% of which are singletons. Material for sequencing was peripheral blood. These receptors came from an older man who had recovered from COVID-19.

The chain joins TRBV6-5 to TRBJ1-5; 7 bases fit TRBD1. V gave up 5 bases and J gave up 3 bases; unmatched junction bases: 4. Germline CDR1 MNHEY, CDR2 SVGAGI. CDR3 length equals 14 residues. CDR3 amino acids: CASSKQGPNQPQHF. Written as DNA, the CDR3 is TGTGCCAGCAGTAAACAGGGGCCCAATCAGCCCCAGCATTTT.

The rearrangement joins TRBV5-1 to TRBJ2-1; 8 nucleotides align to TRBD2. CDR3 size: 16 residues. After removal of 1 base from V and 9 bases from J, the junction contained 12 bases not matched to a gene. Per germline, CDR1 SGHRS and CDR2 YFSETQ. CDR3 coding DNA: TGCGCCAGCAGCTTGAATACAGCGGGAGCGCTGGGTGAGCAGTTCTTC. The encoded protein is CASSLNTAGALGEQFF.

The chain couples TRBV19 to TRBJ1-5; D might be TRBD1 (6 bases). This CDR3 spans 15 amino acids. V lost 4 bases and J 1 base, leaving 11 bases between the germline ends. Per germline, CDR1 LNHDA and CDR2 SQIVND (reference sequence). For the CDR3, the DNA is TGTGCCAGTAGTACTACAGGGTTGAGCAATCAGCCCCAGCATTTT. As protein: CASSTTGLSNQPQHF. Filled out from reference TRBV19 and TRBJ1-5, the complete variable domain reads DGGITQSPKYLFRKEGQNVTLSCEQNLNHDAMYWYRQDPGQGLRLIYYSQIVNDFQKGDIAEGYSVSREKKESFPLTVTSAQKNPTAFYLCASSTTGLSNQPQHFGDGTRLSIL.

This clone was detected only once. The chain uses TRBV9 and TRBJ1-2, with 7 bases aligning to TRBD1. V lost 3 bases and J lost 8; bases outside the gene matches: 10. Germline assignment: CDR1 SGDLS and CDR2 YYNGEE. The CDR3 is made up of 14 amino acids. CDR3 loop: CASSATTTGDGYTF. The CDR3 DNA reads TGTGCCAGCAGCGCAACAACCACAGGGGACGGCTACACCTTC.

The chain recombines TRBV7-9 with TRBJ2-2; 14 bases line up with TRBD2. V shed 5 bases, J shed 4 bases, and the junction held 3 bases outside the gene matches. Germline CDR1 and CDR2: SEHNR and FQNEAQ (reference sequence). This CDR3 has 16 amino acids. The CDR3 coding sequence is TGTGCCAGCAGCGCGGGACTAGCGGGAGCCACCGGGGAGCTGTTTTTT. Protein: CASSAGLAGATGELFF.

This clone was seen a handful of times. The chain uses TRBV19 and TRBJ1-4, with a possible D match to TRBD1 (6 bases). The CDR3 is 15 amino acids. Germline CDR1 and CDR2: LNHDA and SQIVND (reference sequence). Trimming cost V 6 bases and J 1 base, with 12 bases left between them. For the CDR3, the DNA is TGTGCCAGTAGGGTTTCACAGGGAACTAATGAAAAACTGTTTTTT. Protein sequence: CASRVSQGTNEKLFF.

This clone was observed at least ten times. V gene TRBV2 combines with J gene TRBJ2-7, with 13 bases matching TRBD2. V lost 6 bases, J lost 7 bases, and 9 bases stayed unmatched. CDR3 size: 15 residues. Germline V gene lookup returns CDR1 SNHLY and CDR2 FYNNEI. The CDR3, as DNA: TGTGCCAGCAGCGCCACGGGACTAGCGGGACGAGAGCAGTACTTC. Encoded protein: CASSATGLAGREQYF.

The rearrangement uses TRBV5-4 and TRBJ2-3; TRBD1 might be the D (5 bases). V lost 0 bases and J 4 bases, leaving 9 bases between the germline ends. This CDR3 has 14 amino acids. From germline, CDR1 is SGHNT and CDR2 YYREEE (reference sequence). The CDR3 here is CASSLDQGPDTQYF. Here the CDR3 DNA reads TGTGCCAGCAGCTTGGATCAGGGTCCAGATACGCAGTATTTT.

The chain couples TRBV19 to TRBJ1-5; D is ambiguous. Trimming stripped 9 bases from V and 8 bases from J, with 11 bases between. Germline CDR1 LNHDA, CDR2 SQIVND (reference sequence). This CDR3 contains 11 residues. The CDR3 DNA sequence: TGTGCCAGCGGGGAGGAAGAGCCCCAGCATTTT. Protein: CASGEEEPQHF.

The chain couples TRBV19 to TRBJ2-3; TRBD2 might be the D (5 bases). Germline V gene sequence: CDR1 LNHDA, CDR2 SQIVND (reference sequence). This CDR3 spans 14 amino acids. Deletions cut 4 bases from V and 4 bases from J, with 12 bases between. The CDR3 spells CASSRGRGPDTQYF. The CDR3 DNA reads TGTGCCAGTAGTAGAGGGAGAGGACCAGATACGCAGTATTTT.

This chain uses TRBV19 with TRBJ2-1, with TRBD2 matching 7 bases. This CDR3 has 15 amino acids. V was clipped by 6 bases and J by 2 bases; unmatched bases: 7. Germline loops: CDR1 LNHDA, CDR2 SQIVND (reference sequence). In DNA form, the CDR3 reads TGTGCCAGTAGGCTAGCGGCACTAACCTACAATGAGCAGTTCTTC. Its protein product is CASRLAALTYNEQFF.

This sequence joins TRBV5-6 and TRBJ2-6; D unresolved. This CDR3 contains 13 residues. Deletions cut 4 bases from V and 2 bases from J, with 4 bases between. The germline V gene encodes CDR1 SGHDT and CDR2 YYEEEE. The CDR3 loop is CASSVTGANVLTF. Here the CDR3 DNA reads TGTGCCAGCAGCGTCACTGGGGCCAACGTCCTGACTTTC. The variable domain in full, completed from reference TRBV5-6 and TRBJ2-6, reads DAGVTQSPTHLIKTRGQQVTLRCSPKSGHDTVSWYQQALGQGPQFIFQYYEEEERQRGNFPDRFSGHQFPNYSSELNVNALLLGDSALYLCASSVTGANVLTFGAGSRLTVL.

The CDR3 here is CASTAGTSGYEQYF. The CDR3 DNA reads as TGTGCCAGCACCGCCGGGACTAGCGGCTACGAGCAGTACTTC. The chain is built from TRBV3-1 (or the pseudogene TRBV3-2) and TRBJ2-7, with 11 bases identical to TRBD2. J was trimmed by 3 bases and V by 7 bases; bases with no gene match: 5. The germline V gene encodes CDR1 LGHDT and CDR2 YNNKEL (reference sequence). This CDR3 is 14 amino acids long.

V and J are TRBV6-5 and TRBJ1-2; weak D call: TRBD1 (6 bases). The CDR3 contains 14 residues. The V end was cut by 5 bases, the J end by 2 bases, with 12 bases between. Per the germline V gene, CDR1 is MNHEY and CDR2 is SVGAGI. The CDR3 bases are TGTGCCAGCAGTAATCCGGGACACAACTATGGCTACACCTTC. This encodes CASSNPGHNYGYTF.

The chain is built from TRBV5-4 and TRBJ1-4; TRBD1 is a possible D gene (5 bases). The germline CDR1 and CDR2 sequences are SGHNT and YYREEE (reference sequence). Between the trimmed V and J ends, which lost 4 bases and 7 bases, there was a span of 17 bases. This CDR3 spans 15 amino acids. CDR3: CASSAPGGGAEKLFF. CDR3 DNA: TGTGCCAGCAGCGCCCCCGGCGGAGGGGCTGAAAAACTGTTTTTT. Drawing the rest from reference TRBV5-4 and TRBJ1-4, the complete variable domain is ETGVTQSPTHLIKTRGQQVTLRCSSQSGHNTVSWYQQALGQGPQFIFQYYREEENGRGNFPPRFSGLQFPNYSSELNVNALELDDSALYLCASSAPGGGAEKLFFGSGTQLSVL.

In its sample, this clone was seen a few times. This chain uses TRBV5-1 with TRBJ1-2; possible D gene TRBD1, 6 bases. The CDR3 totals 15 residues. CDR1 and CDR2 (germline): SGHRS, YFSETQ. V gave up 2 bases and J gave up 5 bases, with 16 bases separating them. CDR3 sequence (DNA): TGCGCCAGCAGCTTTACTACCGGGACACCATATGGCTACACCTTC. Protein: CASSFTTGTPYGYTF.